Following are 19 T cell receptor beta chains from one sample sequenced in a study of blood T cells in healthy people across ages. The use of a sample-barcoded 5' primer and a J-beta primer mix characterized a second PCR of roughly 6 to 12 cycles. Each CDR3 protein gets one entry after TCRdb re-called the 5' RACE reads with MiXCR. The sample has around 800,000 distinct CDR3 sequences; roughly 26% are singletons. The same data also went into a second study, on T cells of mothers and their children.

Sample: blood. The receptors stem from a boy younger than 18 in good health.

The chain joins TRBV7-2 to TRBJ2-3; D unclear. The CDR3 contains 14 residues. Trimming left V 6 bases short and J 0 bases short, with 10 bases between. The germline CDR1 and CDR2 sequences are SGHTA and FQGNSA. In DNA form, the CDR3 reads TGTGCCAGCAGAGAGCAGTCTAGCACAGATACGCAGTATTTT. This encodes CASREQSSTDTQYF.

This chain links TRBV9 with TRBJ2-4; 7 bases agree with TRBD2. The CDR3 runs to 14 residues. CDR1 and CDR2 from the germline V gene are SGDLS and YYNGEE. V lost 0 bases to trimming and J lost 6 bases; unmatched junction nucleotides: 3. CDR3 region: CASSVDGEGNIQYF. In DNA, the CDR3 is TGTGCCAGCAGCGTAGATGGGGAGGGAAACATTCAGTACTTC.

The rearrangement links TRBV5-1 to TRBJ2-3, with 9 positions matching TRBD1. Unmatched junction bases numbered 2, after V lost 7 bases and J lost 2 bases. Germline V gene data show CDR1 as SGHRS and CDR2 as YFSETQ. CDR3 length: 13 amino acids. The DNA of the CDR3 is TGCGCCAGCGGGACAGGGTCCACAGATACGCAGTATTTT. Translated: CASGTGSTDTQYF. The variable domain in full, with the rest retrieved from reference TRBV5-1 and TRBJ2-3, is KAGVTQTPRYLIKTRGQQVTLSCSPISGHRSVSWYQQTPGQGLQFLFEYFSETQRNKGNFPGRFSGRQFSNSRSEMNVSTLELGDSALYLCASGTGSTDTQYFGPGTRLTVL.

The V gene is TRBV19, the J gene TRBJ1-2, with D hard to call. The CDR3 has 12 residues. V was pared by 1 base and J by 7 bases, with 7 bases between. Per the germline V gene, CDR1 is LNHDA and CDR2 is SQIVND (reference sequence). CDR3 sequence (DNA): TGTGCCAGTAGTATAGTAGGGTTTGGCTACACCTTC. Amino acids: CASSIVGFGYTF.

The sample holds a few counts of this clonotype. This sequence joins TRBV12-5 and TRBJ2-7, with 9 bases fitting TRBD1. This CDR3 is 15 amino acids long. Germline V CDR1 and CDR2: LGHNT, FRNRAP. V was pared by 7 bases and J by 4 bases, with 11 bases of the junction left unmatched. The CDR3, as DNA: TGTGCTAGTGCCTTAAGGACAGGGGTCCCTTACGAGCAGTACTTC. It yields the protein CASALRTGVPYEQYF. Full variable domain (rest looked up from reference TRBV12-5 and TRBJ2-7): DARVTQTPRHKVTEMGQEVTMRCQPILGHNTVFWYRQTMMQGLELLAYFRNRAPLDDSGMPKDRFSAEMPDATLATLKIQPSEPRDSAVYFCASALRTGVPYEQYFGPGTRLTVT.

This clonotype has a handful of counts. The rearrangement uses TRBV20-1 and TRBJ1-2; D possibly corresponds to TRBD1 (5 bases). CDR1 DFQATT and CDR2 SNEGSKA come from the germline V gene (reference sequence). This CDR3 contains 14 residues. The germline V and J ends were trimmed by 4 bases and 0 bases, with 12 bases remaining between them. The CDR3, as DNA: TGCAGTGCTACCAGGGACGGGTCTAACTATGGCTACACCTTC. This encodes CSATRDGSNYGYTF.

The table lists this clonotype with a few counts. This chain joins TRBV10-3 and TRBJ2-3, with D possibly being TRBD1 or TRBD2 (5 bases each). CDR1 and CDR2 from the germline V gene are ENHRY and SYGVKD. This CDR3 contains 17 residues. V gave up 0 bases and J gave up 0 bases, with 13 bases separating them. Here the CDR3 DNA reads TGTGCCATCAGTGAGTCCTTAGAGGGGATCAGCACAGATACGCAGTATTTT. It translates to CAISESLEGISTDTQYF.

This clonotype occurred once. The rearrangement uses TRBV6-5 and TRBJ1-1; D is undetermined. V lost 2 bases, J lost 11 bases, and 9 bases lay in between. The CDR3 runs 11 residues. The V gene's germline CDR1 is MNHEY and CDR2 SVGAGI. Here the CDR3 reads CASSYLGMAFF. The CDR3 DNA reads TGTGCCAGCAGTTACCTGGGGATGGCTTTCTTT.

The chain couples TRBV12-3 or TRBV12-4 to TRBJ2-5; D unclear. The CDR3 spans 12 residues. The germline V and J ends were trimmed by 4 bases and 5 bases, with 8 bases remaining between them. The DNA for the CDR3 is TGTGCCAGCAGTTATCTCGGCGAGACCCAGTACTTC. It codes for CASSYLGETQYF.

The table lists this clonotype with many counts. This chain links TRBV5-1 with TRBJ2-5, with 9 positions matching TRBD1. V dropped 2 bases and J dropped 5; count of bases not matched to a gene: 4. Germline values: CDR1 SGHRS, CDR2 YFSETQ. The CDR3 covers 14 residues. The CDR3 region is CASSLQQGAETQYF. DNA of the CDR3: TGCGCCAGCAGCTTACAACAGGGGGCCGAGACCCAGTACTTC. Full variable domain (remainder filled in from reference TRBV5-1 and TRBJ2-5): KAGVTQTPRYLIKTRGQQVTLSCSPISGHRSVSWYQQTPGQGLQFLFEYFSETQRNKGNFPGRFSGRQFSNSRSEMNVSTLELGDSALYLCASSLQQGAETQYFGPGTRLLVL.

This clonotype was recorded a few times. The rearrangement links TRBV6-5 to TRBJ1-2; D remains unclear. V was pared by 0 bases and J by 5 bases, with 13 bases between. The CDR3 contains 15 residues. In germline, CDR1 is MNHEY, CDR2 SVGAGI. The CDR3 DNA sequence: TGTGCCAGCAGTTACTCGGAAGGTGCGGAGTATGGCTACACCTTC. Protein: CASSYSEGAEYGYTF.

The rearrangement uses TRBV5-6 and TRBJ2-5; 7 nucleotides align to TRBD1. CDR3 length equals 17 residues. Per germline, CDR1 SGHDT and CDR2 YYEEEE. The trim removed 0 bases at V and 2 bases at J, leaving 10 bases unmatched. CDR3 sequence (DNA): TGTGCCAGCAGCTTGGCCAAACCGGGACAGTGGCAAGAGACCCAGTACTTC. Translated, it gives CASSLAKPGQWQETQYF.

The chain combines TRBV29-1 with TRBJ2-7, with a tentative D call TRBD1 (5 bases). CDR3 length: 14 residues. CDR1 and CDR2 from the germline V gene are SQVTM and ANQGSEA. The V end was cut by 1 base, the J end by 3 bases, with 13 bases between. The CDR3 nucleotides read TGCAGCGTTGAAGGTCAGCAGGGTGGCTACGAGCAGTACTTC. Its translation: CSVEGQQGGYEQYF.

This chain links TRBV2 with TRBJ2-5, with 9 bases that match TRBD1. The last part of the DNA fits TRBJ2-7 better; the J call may be wrong. Germline V gene lookup returns CDR1 SNHLY and CDR2 FYNNEI. This CDR3 has 13 residues. This CDR3 is CASSAGQGNEQYF. The CDR3 nucleotides are TGTGCCAGCAGTGCCGGACAGGGGAACGAGCAGTACTTC.

This clonotype has just a few counts. The rearrangement links TRBV28 to TRBJ2-1, with TRBD2 matching 8 bases. V lost 5 bases and J lost 2; bases outside the gene matches: 8. Germline-derived CDR1 and CDR2 are MDHEN and SYDVKM. The CDR3 is made up of 16 amino acids. The CDR3: CASSPLAGGAYNEQFF. DNA of the CDR3: TGTGCCAGCAGTCCTCTGGCGGGGGGAGCCTACAATGAGCAGTTCTTC.

In this sample, this clonotype turned up a few times. This chain connects TRBV9 to TRBJ2-5, with D uncertain. The CDR3 runs 13 residues. Trimming pared 2 bases from V and 6 bases from J, leaving 11 bases between. CDR1 and CDR2 from the germline V gene are SGDLS and YYNGEE. The CDR3, as DNA: TGTGCCAGCAGCGTTGAGAATCGAAAGACCCAGTACTTC. This codes for CASSVENRKTQYF.

This chain links TRBV30 with TRBJ1-1; no definite D call. Deletions cut 2 bases from V and 1 base from J, with 2 bases between. CDR1 and CDR2 (germline): GTSNPN, SVGIG (reference sequence). The CDR3 is 11 residues long. The CDR3: CAWSTNTEAFF. In DNA form, the CDR3 reads TGTGCCTGGAGTACGAACACTGAAGCTTTCTTT.

A few counts support this clonotype. CDR3 bases: TGTGCCAGCGCACACGAAAGTAGCTACAATGAGCAGTTCTTC. It yields the protein CASAHESSYNEQFF. The chain is built from TRBV25-1 and TRBJ2-5; D unclear. The end of the DNA fits TRBJ2-1 better, so the J call may be wrong. Germline lookup yields CDR1 MGHDK and CDR2 SYGVNS. CDR3 length: 14 residues.

The chain carries TRBV6-1 and TRBJ1-6; 8 positions agree with TRBD1. Germline CDR1 MNHNS, CDR2 SASEGT. The CDR3 is made up of 20 amino acids. J gave up 8 bases and V 5 bases, and 23 bases lay outside the gene matches. The CDR3 coding sequence is TGTGCCAGCAGTCTCACCGGACAGGGAGTTCCCGGCACCAGAGATTCACCCCTCCACTTT. Translation gives CASSLTGQGVPGTRDSPLHF.